These T cell receptor beta chains were read from a single sample in a study of cytotoxic CD8 clonotypes in ibrutinib-treated CLL. The table came from immunoSEQ multiplex PCR; TCRdb's copy has only in-frame clones and leaves some out. The profile shows more than 300,000 clones, roughly 80% of them singletons. The specimen was PBMCs, collected before ibrutinib treatment. All receptors derive from a human donor with chronic lymphocytic leukemia. Both conserved end residues are part of each CDR3. D genes are given only for firm matches. Clone size is not always given. Where it is, it says once, few, many or a class for expanded clones.

d_gene | abundance | j_gene | v_gene | CDR3nt | CDR3aa
TRBD1 | - | TRBJ1-1 | TRBV5-4 | TGTGCCAGCAGCAAGGGACAGGGGGGAACGAACACTGAAGCTTTCTTT | CASSKGQGGTNTEAFF
- | - | TRBJ1-1 | TRBV6-5 | TGTGCCAGCAGTTACCTCGGGACGGACGGGGCTTTCTTT | CASSYLGTDGAFF
TRBD2 | - | TRBJ2-7 | TRBV7-2 | TGTGCCAGCAGCTTAGTATGGGACTACCGAAACGAGCAGTACTTC | CASSLVWDYRNEQYF
- | - | TRBJ2-1 | TRBV19 | TGTGCCAGTAGTGTCGGGGACATGTACAATGAGCAGTTCTTC | CASSVGDMYNEQFF
TRBD2 | - | TRBJ2-1 | TRBV27 | TGTGCCAGCAGTTCAGGGACTAGCGGGTTGTATGAGCAGTTCTTC | CASSSGTSGLYEQFF
- | - | TRBJ2-5 | TRBV18 | TGTGCCAGCTCACCTTCAGGGTCGGAGACCCAGTACTTC | CASSPSGSETQYF
TRBD1 | - | TRBJ2-7 | TRBV19 | TGTGCCAGTAGTATTCTCTGGGGGACAGGGACCTACGAGCAGTACTTC | CASSILWGTGTYEQYF
TRBD1 | - | TRBJ2-1 | TRBV4-3 | TGCGCCAGCAGCCAAGATCCGAGACAGGGCCACAATGAGCAGTTCTTC | CASSQDPRQGHNEQFF
TRBD2 | - | TRBJ2-2 | TRBV4-3 | TGCGCCAGCAGCCAAGTCCGGGAGGCCGACGGGGAGCTGTTTTTT | CASSQVREADGELFF
- | - | TRBJ2-1 | TRBV15 | TGTGCCACCAGCAGAGATCGAACTGTCGACAATGAGCAGTTCTTC | CATSRDRTVDNEQFF
- | once | TRBJ2-1 | TRBV7-8 | TGTGCCAGCAGCTTAGAAGGTGGGGCTTTCTATGAGCAGTTCTTC | CASSLEGGAFYEQFF
TRBD1 | - | TRBJ1-2 | TRBV27 | TGTGCCAGCAGTTCCGCAGGGGGTAATGGCTACACCTTC | CASSSAGGNGYTF
TRBD2 | - | TRBJ2-7 | TRBV27 | TGTGCCAGCAAACTAGCGGGCACCTACGAGCAGTACTTC | CASKLAGTYEQYF
- | - | TRBJ1-1 | TRBV10-2 | TGCGCCAGCACTGGGGGCGTGACTGAAGCTTTCTTT | CASTGGVTEAFF
- | - | TRBJ2-7 | TRBV27 | TGTGCCAGCGGAACTCAAGGTCTCGACGAGCAGTACTTC | CASGTQGLDEQYF
- | - | TRBJ2-5 | TRBV25-1 | TGTGCCAGCAGTGAATATGGAGGACAAGAGACCCAGTACTTC | CASSEYGGQETQYF
- | - | TRBJ1-5 | TRBV7-6 | TGTGCCAGCAGCTTAGGTAGTGCGGGGTCACCCCAGCATTTT | CASSLGSAGSPQHF
TRBD1 | - | TRBJ1-5 | TRBV4-1 | TGCGCCAGCAGCCAAGATCTGGTTATGGGACAGGGGCACAATCAGCCCCAGCATTTT | CASSQDLVMGQGHNQPQHF
TRBD1 | - | TRBJ2-6 | TRBV5-4 | TGTGCCACTCACAGGGGAATGGTGGCTGGGGCCAACGTCCTGACTTTC | CATHRGMVAGANVLTF
- | - | TRBJ2-5 | TRBV11-2 | TGTGCCAGCAGCCCAATACAACAAGAGACCCAGTACTTC | CASSPIQQETQYF
- | few | TRBJ2-7 | TRBV2 | TGTGCCAGCAGTGAATATGGTGGAAGCTCCTACGAGCAGTACTTC | CASSEYGGSSYEQYF
- | - | TRBJ2-1 | TRBV5-4 | TGTGCCAGCAGGTGGGCGAACAATGAGCAGTTCTTC | CASRWANNEQFF
- | - | TRBJ1-1 | TRBV5-1 | TGCGCCAGCGCACGGGCCGACCGCACTGAAGCTTTCTTT | CASARADRTEAFF
TRBD1 | - | TRBJ1-5 | TRBV28 | TGTGCCAGCAGTTCGAACAGGGGGCAGCCCCAGCATTTT | CASSSNRGQPQHF
- | - | TRBJ2-3 | TRBV5-1 | TGCGCCAGCAGCTTGTCGGAGCGGACTAGCACAGATACGCAGTATTTT | CASSLSERTSTDTQYF
- | - | TRBJ1-4 | TRBV27 | TGTGCCAGCAGTTTTGGTAGGCAGGGTAATGAAAAACTGTTTTTT | CASSFGRQGNEKLFF
- | - | TRBJ2-3 | TRBV6-5 | TGTGCCAGCAGTTACGGACACACAGATACGCAGTATTTT | CASSYGHTDTQYF
- | few | TRBJ1-1 | TRBV2 | TGTGCCAGCAGTGAAGCGCTTCAGGGCTGGTGGGTCACTGAAGCTTTCTTT | CASSEALQGWWVTEAFF
- | - | TRBJ2-4 | TRBV28 | TGTGCCAGCAGTTTACCTGGACCGTCCAAAAACATTCAGTACTTC | CASSLPGPSKNIQYF
- | - | TRBJ1-5 | TRBV27 | TGTGCCAGCAGTTTATCGGGGGAGAATAGCAATCAGCCCCAGCATTTT | CASSLSGENSNQPQHF
- | - | TRBJ1-3 | TRBV30 | TGTGCCTGGAGTGTACCGCATGCAAGCTCTGGAAACACCATATATTTT | CAWSVPHASSGNTIYF
TRBD2 | - | TRBJ2-1 | TRBV2 | TGTGCCAGCAGTGAAGCTAGCGGGAGTTCAGTTGTCGATGAGCAGTTCTTC | CASSEASGSSVVDEQFF
TRBD2 | - | TRBJ2-2 | TRBV5-5 | TGTGCCAGCAGCTACGGACTAGCGGGAGTTAACGGGGAGCTGTTTTTT | CASSYGLAGVNGELFF
- | - | TRBJ2-2 | TRBV7-9 | TGTGCCAGCAGCTTAGGAGGCGAGGGCACCGGGGAGCTGTTTTTT | CASSLGGEGTGELFF
- | - | TRBJ2-1 | TRBV4-3 | TGCGCCAGCAGCCGGATAGGGGTGGCCTACAATGAGCAGTTCTTC | CASSRIGVAYNEQFF
- | few | TRBJ2-1 | TRBV7-2 | TGTGCCAGCACCCAACGGGGGTCTAGCGAGGGTAATGAGCAGTTCTTC | CASTQRGSSEGNEQFF
TRBD2 | - | TRBJ2-3 | TRBV5-1 | TGCGCCAGCAGCTTGGGGGCTAGCGGGAAGACAGATACGCAGTATTTT | CASSLGASGKTDTQYF
- | - | TRBJ1-2 | TRBV5-6 | TGTGCCAGCAGCCCGAATTTACCCGGGCCAGCGACGAACGTCTATGGCTACACCTTC | CASSPNLPGPATNVYGYTF
TRBD2 | - | TRBJ2-1 | TRBV19 | TGTGCCAGTACCAACGTGGGACTAGGGAAGTTCTTC | CASTNVGLGKFF
- | few | TRBJ2-1 | TRBV5-1 | TGCGCCAGCAGCTTGGGGGCAGACTACAATGAGCAGTTCTTC | CASSLGADYNEQFF
- | few | TRBJ2-6 | TRBV5-4 | TGTGCCAGCAGCTTATTCTACGGGGCCAACGTCCTGACTTTC | CASSLFYGANVLTF
TRBD1 | few | TRBJ2-7 | TRBV10-3 | TGTGCCACCCAAACCGCGCCGGGACAGGGGGCCCACGAGCAGTACTTC | CATQTAPGQGAHEQYF
- | - | TRBJ2-1 | TRBV4-1 | TGCGCCAGCAGCCAATCGGTGGTTATGAACTCCTACAATGAGCAGTTCTTC | CASSQSVVMNSYNEQFF
- | - | TRBJ2-1 | TRBV27 | TGTGCCAGCAGTTTATACGACGACAATGAGCAGTTCTTC | CASSLYDDNEQFF
- | once | TRBJ2-3 | TRBV29-1 | TGCAGCGTTCCCTCGGATCTTGACGGAGTAGGTTCTAGCACAGATACGCAGTATTTT | CSVPSDLDGVGSSTDTQYF
TRBD1 | - | TRBJ2-7 | TRBV29-1 | TGCAGCGTTGGGACAGGCTACGAGCAGTACTTC | CSVGTGYEQYF
- | - | TRBJ2-7 | TRBV4-3 | TGCGCCAGCAGCCAAGACCCCCAGGGAGAGCAGTACTTC | CASSQDPQGEQYF
- | - | TRBJ1-4 | TRBV30 | TGTGCCTGGGCACACGAGACCCGGATGGGTGAAAAACTGTTTTTT | CAWAHETRMGEKLFF
- | - | TRBJ1-2 | TRBV7-2 | TGTGCCAGCAGCCGACGGAATAACTATGGCTACACCTTC | CASSRRNNYGYTF
- | - | TRBJ2-5 | TRBV29-1 | TGCAGCGCTTACTATACGGGACACCAAGAGACCCAGTACTTC | CSAYYTGHQETQYF
TRBD1 | - | TRBJ1-2 | TRBV7-9 | TGTGCCAGCAGCAGCCGACAGGGTTTGGAAGGCTACACCTTC | CASSSRQGLEGYTF
- | - | TRBJ2-7 | TRBV13 | TGTGCCAGCAGCTTAGAGCCCTTCTACGAGCAGTACTTC | CASSLEPFYEQYF
TRBD1 | - | TRBJ2-1 | TRBV10-3 | TGTGCCATCAGAAACGACAGGGGATCCGGCAATGAGCAGTTCTTC | CAIRNDRGSGNEQFF
TRBD1 | few | TRBJ2-7 | TRBV10-2 | TGCGCCAGCAGTAAGGGACAGGGGGCTTACGAGCAGTACTTC | CASSKGQGAYEQYF